This T cell receptor (beta chain) was recovered during a study of T cell repertoires in cytomegalovirus infection. Overall study: Public signatures in TCR beta pointed to CMV infection and matching HLA type.

Germline V gene data show CDR1 as MDHEN and CDR2 as SYDVKM. The CDR3 has 13 residues. Note on this clonotype: Its antigen is currently unknown. At one boundary the junction diverges from the germline segment, which might be a read error.

Findings of the study overall: Identification of carriers of CMV plus the relevant HLA was performed using cumulative public TCR beta family frequency.

From the reads, TCRdb called clonotypes with MiXCR, one entry per CDR3 protein. This table holds about 900,000 distinct CDR3 sequences, under 40% found once. The sample in question was cultured CD8+ T cells from PBMCs, obtained from culture after CMV antigen stimulation. The chain combines TRBV28 with TRBJ2-2; D might be TRBD2 (5 bases). This TCR was recovered from a human donor in good health (CMV status not recorded). Some clones in this sample may be carry-over from other donors' samples. The CDR3 nucleotides read TGTGCCAACAGTCTAGCCGGGACCGGGGAGCTGTTTTTT. Translating it yields CANSLAGTGELFF.